The next 2 T cell receptor beta chains were all read from a single sample in a study of OX40 agonist ivuxolimab in advanced cancers. The protocol was immunoSEQ multiplex PCR, while the TCRdb copy is restricted to in-frame clones and leaves out a portion. The sample consists of over 65,000 clones, roughly 92% of them appearing once. The sequences come from CD4+ or CD8+ T cells sorted from blood, collected in a trial of the OX40 agonist ivuxolimab. The receptors were sampled from an adult with an advanced solid tumor such as melanoma, head and neck, liver or kidney cancer.

Note on this clone: The junction differs from germline at one of its ends, possibly a read error. V gene TRBV27 combines with J gene TRBJ1-1, with TRBD1 identical over 7 bases. The CDR3 consists of 14 residues. Germline assignment: CDR1 MNHEY and CDR2 SMNVEV (reference sequence). The CDR3 DNA is TGTGCCAGCAGCTTTTCCGAGACAGGGCCCATGGGGGCATTT. This codes for CASSFSETGPMGAF.

V is TRBV4-1 and J is TRBJ1-4, with D hard to call. Germline V gives CDR1 MGHRA, CDR2 YSYEKL. The CDR3 runs to 16 residues. Trimming cost V 1 base and J 5 bases, with 14 bases left between them. The CDR3 DNA reads TGCGCCAGCAGCCAAGCACCGCCAAGGATAAATGAAAAACTGTTTTTT. This sequence encodes CASSQAPPRINEKLFF.